The 16 T cell receptor beta chains presented below share a single source sample, sequenced in a study of cytomegalovirus exposure and HLA in healthy donors. Sequencing was performed with immunoSEQ multiplex PCR; in TCRdb, only in-frame clones are kept and a portion is missing. The table lists under 200,000 clones, approximately 96% of them singletons. Sample: PBMCs. The receptors here all came from a young woman in good health and CMV-seronegative.

J is TRBJ1-5 and V is TRBV27; TRBD1 is a possible D gene (5 bases). CDR3 length: 17 amino acids. Germline V gives CDR1 MNHEY, CDR2 SMNVEV (reference sequence). The V end was cut by 5 bases, the J end by 6 bases, with 23 bases between. CDR3 protein: CASSPTRTRGWRQPQHF. The CDR3 DNA follows: TGTGCCAGCAGTCCCACCCGGACAAGGGGTTGGCGTCAGCCCCAGCATTTT.

V is TRBV30 and J is TRBJ2-1; a possible D gene is TRBD2 (5 bases). V dropped 1 base and J dropped 0 bases, with 10 bases sitting between them. The CDR3 sequence is 15 residues long. Germline values: CDR1 GTSNPN, CDR2 SVGIG (reference sequence). As DNA, the CDR3 is TGTGCCTGGAGTGGAGCGGAGAGCTCCTACAATGAGCAGTTCTTC. It encodes CAWSGAESSYNEQFF. Full variable domain (remainder filled in from reference TRBV30 and TRBJ2-1): SQTIHQWPATLVQPVGSPLSLECTVEGTSNPNLYWYRQAAGRGLQLLFYSVGIGQISSEVPQNLSASRPQDRQFILSSKKLLLSDSGFYLCAWSGAESSYNEQFFGPGTRLTVL.

V gene TRBV11-2 combines with J gene TRBJ2-5, with 7 bases matching TRBD1. The ends lost 5 bases at V and 7 bases at J; junction bases unmatched: 7. CDR3 length: 13 residues. Germline V gives CDR1 SGHAT, CDR2 FQNNGV. The CDR3 reads CASSTNRDRTQYF. The CDR3 DNA follows: TGTGCCAGCAGCACTAATCGGGACAGGACCCAGTACTTC. The full variable domain, completed using reference TRBV11-2 and TRBJ2-5, is EAGVAQSPRYKIIEKRQSVAFWCNPISGHATLYWYQQILGQGPKLLIQFQNNGVVDDSQLPKDRFSAERLKGVDSTLKIQPAKLEDSAVYLCASSTNRDRTQYFGPGTRLLVL.

V and J are TRBV4-2 and TRBJ2-2; 10 positions agree with TRBD2. Germline V gene lookup returns CDR1 LGHNA and CDR2 YNFKEQ. J gave up 5 bases and V 3 bases, and 12 bases lay outside the gene matches. This CDR3 has 18 amino acids. In nucleotides, the CDR3 is TGTGCCAGCAGCCATTGGGAACTAGCGGGGAATTCTACCGGGGAGCTGTTTTTT. This gives the protein CASSHWELAGNSTGELFF.

CDR3 bases: TGTGCCAGCAGCTTTTATAGCGGGGGGGCCGAGACCCAGTACTTC. Its protein is CASSFYSGGAETQYF. The chain employs TRBV7-9 and TRBJ2-5; 11 nucleotides agree with TRBD2. The CDR3 is made up of 15 amino acids. Germline V gives CDR1 SEHNR, CDR2 FQNEAQ (reference sequence). J lost 5 bases, V lost 3 bases, and 5 bases had no gene match. The whole variable domain, remainder taken from reference TRBV7-9 and TRBJ2-5, is DTGVSQNPRHKITKRGQNVTFRCDPISEHNRLYWYRQTLGQGPEFLTYFQNEAQLEKSRLLSDRFSAERPKGSFSTLEIQRTEQGDSAMYLCASSFYSGGAETQYFGPGTRLLVL.

The chain joins TRBV4-3 to TRBJ2-3; D is perhaps TRBD2 (5 bases). The ends were cut back, 0 bases at V and 6 bases at J, with 7 bases in the middle. Germline values: CDR1 LGHNA, CDR2 YSLEER. CDR3 size: 13 residues. The CDR3 here is CASSQDWRDTQYF. DNA of the CDR3: TGCGCCAGCAGCCAAGATTGGAGGGATACGCAGTATTTT.

This chain joins TRBV2 and TRBJ1-2; 8 positions match TRBD1. Trimming cost V 9 bases and J 7 bases; bases outside gene matches: 16. The CDR3 contains 15 residues. Germline loops: CDR1 SNHLY, CDR2 FYNNEI. The CDR3 loop is CARAIPGAGGGGYTF. The CDR3 DNA is TGTGCCAGAGCCATCCCTGGAGCAGGGGGCGGTGGCTACACCTTC.

The V and J genes are TRBV2 and TRBJ1-3; D gene unclear. CDR1 and CDR2 (germline): SNHLY, FYNNEI. This CDR3 is built from 14 residues. Trimming removed 7 bases from V and 4 bases from J, with 14 bases in between. The CDR3 is CASMNTAGGNTIYF. CDR3 nucleotide sequence: TGTGCCAGCATGAACACCGCGGGCGGAAACACCATATATTTT.

The gene calls are TRBV30 and TRBJ2-3, with D unclear. Trimming took 1 base from V and 6 from J, leaving 17 bases between them. CDR1 is GTSNPN, CDR2 SVGIG, per germline (reference sequence). The length of the CDR3 is 15 residues. The CDR3 nucleotides read TGTGCCTGGAGTGAATCGGTAGCTCCCGGGGATACGCAGTATTTT. It yields the protein CAWSESVAPGDTQYF. Looking up the rest from reference TRBV30 and TRBJ2-3 gives the full variable domain: SQTIHQWPATLVQPVGSPLSLECTVEGTSNPNLYWYRQAAGRGLQLLFYSVGIGQISSEVPQNLSASRPQDRQFILSSKKLLLSDSGFYLCAWSESVAPGDTQYFGPGTRLTVL.

The chain employs TRBV30 and TRBJ1-1; D possibly corresponds to TRBD1 (5 bases). Germline CDR1 is GTSNPN and CDR2 is SVGIG (reference sequence). The CDR3 extends over 10 amino acids. Deletions cut 7 bases from V and 4 bases from J, with 7 bases between. CDR3 loop: CAFGGTEAFF. Written as DNA, the CDR3 is TGTGCCTTCGGGGGCACTGAAGCTTTCTTT.

V gene TRBV7-2 combines with J gene TRBJ2-2; 12 nucleotides align to TRBD2. The junction had 10 bases not matched to a gene; V was cut back by 1 base and J by 10 bases. The CDR3 spans 17 residues. Germline CDR1 is SGHTA and CDR2 is FQGNSA. The CDR3 nucleotides read TGTGCCAGCAGCTTAGGGGTCCTAGCGGGGGGGCGAGCGGAGCTGTTTTTT. This encodes CASSLGVLAGGRAELFF. Looking up the rest from reference TRBV7-2 and TRBJ2-2 gives the full variable domain: GAGVSQSPSNKVTEKGKDVELRCDPISGHTALYWYRQSLGQGLEFLIYFQGNSAPDKSGLPSDRFSAERTGGSVSTLTIQRTQQEDSAVYLCASSLGVLAGGRAELFFGEGSRLTVL.

The rearrangement uses TRBV25-1 and TRBJ2-5; D not certain. The length of the CDR3 is 16 residues. Germline-derived CDR1 and CDR2 are MGHDK and SYGVNS. The ends were cut back, 1 base at V and 3 bases at J, with 15 bases in the middle. The CDR3 region has the DNA TGTGCCAGCAGTGAATTCCTCTCAGGCTTTAAAGAGACCCAGTACTTC. Amino acids: CASSEFLSGFKETQYF.

A single count supports this clone. One junction end does not reproduce the germline sequence, and a read error may be involved. The V call is TRBV7-7, the J call TRBJ2-5, with 8 positions matching TRBD2. Germline CDR1 SSHAT, CDR2 FNYEAQ (reference sequence). The CDR3 runs 16 residues. CDR3 sequence (DNA): TGTGCTAGCAGTTGGGGTTCGGGGGGGGGTCAAGAGACCCAGTACTTC. This encodes CASSWGSGGGQETQYF. The entire variable domain, with the rest obtained from reference TRBV7-7 and TRBJ2-5, is as follows: GAGVSQSPRYKVTKRGQDVTLRCDPISSHATLYWYQQALGQGPEFLTYFNYEAQPDKSGLPSDRFSAERPEGSISTLTIQRTEQRDSAMYRCASSWGSGGGQETQYFGPGTRLLVL.

The chain couples TRBV6-1 to TRBJ2-2; D unresolved. The CDR3 loop spans 17 amino acids. The V and J ends lost 0 bases and 0 bases respectively, with 11 bases between them. From germline, CDR1 is MNHNS and CDR2 SASEGT. The CDR3 loop reads CASSEAGLGANTGELFF. The CDR3 DNA is TGTGCCAGCAGTGAAGCTGGGTTAGGAGCGAACACCGGGGAGCTGTTTTTT.

The chain recombines TRBV5-1 with TRBJ2-5; TRBD2 aligns across 10 bases. The V and J ends lost 3 bases and 3 bases, in that order; junction bases with no gene match: 2. CDR1 is SGHRS and CDR2 is YFSETQ in the germline V gene. This CDR3 spans 14 amino acids. Written as DNA, the CDR3 is TGCGCCAGCAGCTCCGGACTAGCGGAAGAGACCCAGTACTTC. Translation gives CASSSGLAEETQYF.

V gene TRBV7-2 combines with J gene TRBJ2-3, with 11 positions matching TRBD2. The CDR3 spans 16 residues. Unmatched junction bases numbered 5, after V lost 2 bases and J lost 4 bases. Germline CDR1 and CDR2: SGHTA and FQGNSA. The CDR3 loop reads CASSLLAGGQADTQYF. In nucleotides, the CDR3 is TGTGCCAGCAGCTTACTAGCGGGGGGACAGGCAGATACGCAGTATTTT.